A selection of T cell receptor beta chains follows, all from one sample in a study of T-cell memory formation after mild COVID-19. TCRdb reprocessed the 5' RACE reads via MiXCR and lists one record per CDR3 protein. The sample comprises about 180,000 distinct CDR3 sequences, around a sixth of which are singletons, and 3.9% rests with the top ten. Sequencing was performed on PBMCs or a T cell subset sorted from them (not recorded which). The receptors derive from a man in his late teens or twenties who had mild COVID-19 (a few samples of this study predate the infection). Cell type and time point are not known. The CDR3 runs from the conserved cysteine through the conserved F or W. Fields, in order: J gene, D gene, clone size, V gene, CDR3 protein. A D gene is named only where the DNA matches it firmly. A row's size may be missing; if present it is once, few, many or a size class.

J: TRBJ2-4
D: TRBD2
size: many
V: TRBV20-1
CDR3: CSARVIAGGPTKNIQYF

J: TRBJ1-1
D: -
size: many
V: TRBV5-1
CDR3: CASSQPGFDEAFF

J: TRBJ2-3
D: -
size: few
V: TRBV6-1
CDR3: CASIPAPSTDTQYF

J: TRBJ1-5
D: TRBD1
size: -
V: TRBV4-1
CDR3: CASSRTQGNQPQHF

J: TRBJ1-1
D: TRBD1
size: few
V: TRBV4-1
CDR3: CASSQRQGFKNTEAFF

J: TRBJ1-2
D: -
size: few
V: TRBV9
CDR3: CASSVGGLDGKGYTF

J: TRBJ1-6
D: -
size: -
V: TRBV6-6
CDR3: CASTGGTSPLHF

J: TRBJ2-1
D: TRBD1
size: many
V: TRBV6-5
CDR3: CASRNRQGGYNEQFF

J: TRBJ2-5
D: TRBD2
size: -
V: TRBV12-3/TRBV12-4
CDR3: CASSYGAGAQYF

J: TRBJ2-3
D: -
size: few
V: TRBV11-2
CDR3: CASSLIPDRADTQYF

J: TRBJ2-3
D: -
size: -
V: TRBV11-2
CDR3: CASSSSGTGANTQYF

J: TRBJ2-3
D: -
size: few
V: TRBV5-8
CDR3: CASSGGPQSTDTQYF

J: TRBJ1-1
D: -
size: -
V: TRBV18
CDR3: CASSPVILEGAFF

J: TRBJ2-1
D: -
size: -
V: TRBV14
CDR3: CASSHGRYNEQFF

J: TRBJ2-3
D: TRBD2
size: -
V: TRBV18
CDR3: CASSSLAGGRTDTQYF

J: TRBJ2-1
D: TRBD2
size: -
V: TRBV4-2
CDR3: CASSQASSGGAEEQFF

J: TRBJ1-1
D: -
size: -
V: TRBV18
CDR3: CASSPSGANTEAFF

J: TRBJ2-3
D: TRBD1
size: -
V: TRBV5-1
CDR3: CASSSGTVGTDTQYF

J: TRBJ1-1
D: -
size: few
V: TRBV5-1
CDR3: CASSLQGVEAFF

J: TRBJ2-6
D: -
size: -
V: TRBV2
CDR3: CASSRLTGHSSGANVLTF

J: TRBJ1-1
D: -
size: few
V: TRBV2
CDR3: CASKDVEAFF

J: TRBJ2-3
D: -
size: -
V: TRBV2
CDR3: CASSVARHTDTQYF

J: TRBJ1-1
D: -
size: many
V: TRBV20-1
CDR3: CSVPEGNTEAFF